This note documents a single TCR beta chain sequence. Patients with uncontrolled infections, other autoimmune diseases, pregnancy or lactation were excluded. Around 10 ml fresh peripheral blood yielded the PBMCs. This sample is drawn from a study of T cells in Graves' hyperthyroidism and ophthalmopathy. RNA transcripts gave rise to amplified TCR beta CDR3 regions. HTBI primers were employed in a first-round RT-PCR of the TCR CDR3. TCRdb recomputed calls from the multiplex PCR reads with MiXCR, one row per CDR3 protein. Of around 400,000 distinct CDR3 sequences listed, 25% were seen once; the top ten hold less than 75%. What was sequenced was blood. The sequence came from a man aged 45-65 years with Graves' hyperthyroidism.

CDR3 amino acids: CSVSTGTGDQPQHF. The CDR3 DNA reads TGCAGCGTTTCTACCGGGACAGGGGATCAGCCCCAGCATTTT. The rearrangement joins TRBV29-1 to TRBJ1-5, with 10 bases aligning to TRBD1. Unmatched junction bases numbered 6, after V lost 5 bases and J lost 5 bases. This CDR3 is 14 amino acids long. Looked up from germline, CDR1 is SQVTM and CDR2 is ANQGSEA.